This passage covers 25 T cell receptor beta chains from one sample sequenced in a study of blood T cell repertoires in COVID-19 (dated by TCRdb to between 2020 and 2021). Library generation was performed with the immunoSEQ multiplex PCR assay. TCRdb holds this immuneACCESS table with in-frame rearrangements only. Some clones are missing; in checked studies, unresolved V genes explain under half, and the rest has no known cause. The sample data list a few hundred thousand clones, and about 92% of these were observed just once. The top ten constitute less than 5% of the sample. The sample consisted of peripheral blood. These receptors were obtained from a woman aged 60-70 years with COVID-19, enrolled during active disease.

Only one count was recorded for this clone. The rearrangement links TRBV6-5 to TRBJ1-1, with D perhaps TRBD1 (5 bases). The CDR3 is 16 amino acids. Trimming removed 0 bases from V and 5 bases from J, with 16 bases in between. Germline V lookup: CDR1 MNHEY, CDR2 SVGAGI. The CDR3 spells CASSYSDGAGGTEAFF. CDR3 bases: TGTGCCAGCAGTTACTCCGACGGGGCGGGGGGTACTGAAGCTTTCTTT.

CDR3 nucleotide sequence: TGTGCCACTACACGGGACAGCTTCTATGGCTACACCTTC. Encoded protein: CATTRDSFYGYTF. This rearrangement joins TRBV28 to TRBJ1-2; the match to TRBD1 covers 7 bases. V lost 10 bases, J lost 4 bases, and 9 bases stayed unmatched. Per germline, CDR1 MDHEN and CDR2 SYDVKM. The CDR3 consists of 13 residues.

A single count supports this clone. The chain employs TRBV5-1 and TRBJ2-1; the match to TRBD2 covers 7 bases. This CDR3 is built from 16 residues. V was clipped by 5 bases and J by 7 bases; unmatched bases: 15. CDR1 and CDR2 from the germline V gene are SGHRS and YFSETQ. The CDR3 nucleotides read TGCGCCAGCAGAGCTGACTTGACTAGCAATCGGAATGAGCAGTTCTTC. Translated: CASRADLTSNRNEQFF.

V and J are TRBV2 and TRBJ2-1; 7 bases are shared with TRBD2. V gave up 0 bases and J gave up 9 bases; unmatched junction bases: 5. This CDR3 comprises 14 residues. CDR1 and CDR2 (germline): SNHLY, FYNNEI. In DNA form, the CDR3 reads TGTGCCAGCAGTGAAGCTACTAGCGTGGCTGAGCAGTTCTTC. Translated, it gives CASSEATSVAEQFF.

V is TRBV30 and J is TRBJ1-2; tentatively, D is TRBD1 (6 bases). The V gene lost 2 bases and the J gene lost 5 bases, with 12 bases spanning the gap. The CDR3 consists of 13 residues. Germline CDR1 is GTSNPN and CDR2 is SVGIG (reference sequence). The CDR3 DNA sequence: TGTGCCTGGAGTCCGGGACACCTTTATGGCTACACCTTC. Translated: CAWSPGHLYGYTF. The full variable domain, with the rest looked up from reference TRBV30 and TRBJ1-2, is SQTIHQWPATLVQPVGSPLSLECTVEGTSNPNLYWYRQAAGRGLQLLFYSVGIGQISSEVPQNLSASRPQDRQFILSSKKLLLSDSGFYLCAWSPGHLYGYTFGSGTRLTVV.

The gene calls are TRBV11-2 and TRBJ2-5; 9 bases line up with TRBD2. This CDR3 is 15 amino acids long. V shed 5 bases and J 4 bases; nucleotides not matched to a gene: 8. The germline gives CDR1 SGHAT, CDR2 FQNNGV. The DNA for the CDR3 is TGTGCCAGCAGCGTAACCGGGACTAGCACAGAGACCCAGTACTTC. This gives the protein CASSVTGTSTETQYF.

This chain connects TRBV9 to TRBJ2-1; D might be TRBD1 (5 bases). Trimming stripped 7 bases from V and 5 bases from J, with 13 bases between. Germline CDR1 reads SGDLS; CDR2 reads YYNGEE. This CDR3 has 13 amino acids. CDR3 coding DNA: TGTGCCAGCTCCGTGGGGCTGAACAATGAGCAGTTCTTC. The encoded protein is CASSVGLNNEQFF.

The table lists this clone with a count of one. The V gene is TRBV15, the J gene TRBJ1-2; the D gene is possibly TRBD1 (6 bases). There are 14 residues in the CDR3. Germline CDR1 is LNHNV and CDR2 is YYDKDF (reference sequence). The V end lost 5 bases, the J end lost 2 bases, and 12 bases lay between the germline ends. CDR3 sequence reads: CATSPRTANYGYTF. The CDR3 DNA follows: TGTGCCACCAGCCCCCGGACAGCAAACTATGGCTACACCTTC.

Notes on this clone: Other DNA sequences within the sample encode an identical CDR3. The chain has TRBV2 and TRBJ1-5; 9 bases agree with TRBD1. V shed 6 bases, J shed 0 bases, and the junction held 3 bases outside the gene matches. Germline loops: CDR1 SNHLY, CDR2 FYNNEI. The CDR3 spans 15 residues. Here the CDR3 reads CASRGTGYSNQPQHF. CDR3 sequence (DNA): TGTGCCAGCAGAGGGACAGGGTATAGCAATCAGCCCCAGCATTTT.

The chain couples TRBV23-1 to TRBJ1-2, with D maybe TRBD1 (5 bases). TRBV23-1 is an ORF for which the function is uncertain. The CDR3 extends over 12 amino acids. Trimming cost V 10 bases and J 7 bases, with 16 bases left between them. The CDR3 coding sequence is TGCGCCACCCAGGACCAGGGTGCTGGCTACACCTTC. This codes for CATQDQGAGYTF.

V usage is TRBV27 and J usage is TRBJ1-2; the D gene is possibly TRBD1 (6 bases). In germline, CDR1 is MNHEY, CDR2 SMNVEV (reference sequence). This CDR3 region has 16 residues. Trimming removed 4 bases at V and 4 bases at J, with 19 bases between. The CDR3 sequence: CASSSLFGQRIYGYTF. CDR3 in DNA: TGTGCCAGCAGTTCTCTATTCGGACAGAGAATCTATGGCTACACCTTC.

This clone came up once. The rearrangement joins TRBV11-1 to TRBJ2-3; maybe TRBD1 (6 bases). Germline CDR1 and CDR2: SGHAT and FQDESV (reference sequence). Trimming removed 5 bases from V and 2 bases from J, with 14 bases in between. This CDR3 comprises 15 residues. The CDR3 sequence is CASSVGRGSTDTQYF. The CDR3 DNA reads TGTGCCAGCAGCGTGGGCAGGGGATCCACAGATACGCAGTATTTT. The full variable domain, rest sourced from reference TRBV11-1 and TRBJ2-3, is EAEVAQSPRYKITEKSQAVAFWCDPISGHATLYWYRQILGQGPELLVQFQDESVVDDSQLPKDRFSAERLKGVDSTLKIQPAELGDSAMYLCASSVGRGSTDTQYFGPGTRLTVL.

The V call is TRBV14, the J call TRBJ2-7; D is possibly TRBD2 (6 bases). CDR1 is SGHDN, CDR2 FVKESK, per germline. The CDR3 totals 15 residues. V gave up 4 bases and J gave up 10 bases, with 23 bases separating them. The CDR3, as DNA: TGTGCCAGCAGCCGGACTGCGGGACGCCTTACTACTCAGTACTTC. Protein sequence: CASSRTAGRLTTQYF.

The V and J genes are TRBV10-3 and TRBJ1-1; 9 bases align to TRBD1. V dropped 8 bases and J dropped 2; count of bases not matched to a gene: 6. CDR1 is ENHRY, CDR2 SYGVKD, per germline. The CDR3 has 14 residues. The DNA for the CDR3 is TGTGCCATCTCGAAGGACAGGGGAAACACTGAAGCTTTCTTT. Amino acid sequence: CAISKDRGNTEAFF.

In nucleotides, the CDR3 is TGTGCCAGCAGCCAAGATGGAGTTTCCTACAATGAGCAGTTCTTC. This gives the protein CASSQDGVSYNEQFF. The chain joins TRBV4-2 to TRBJ2-1, with D unresolved. CDR3 length: 15 residues. CDR1 is LGHNA, CDR2 YNFKEQ, per germline. Trimming took off 0 bases at V and 1 base at J, with 7 bases between the two ends.

Only a few counts were recorded for this clone. The chain has TRBV28 and TRBJ2-7; D ambiguous. With 7 bases removed from V and 3 bases from J, the gap between germline ends came to 7 bases. The CDR3 sequence is 11 residues long. Per germline, CDR1 MDHEN and CDR2 SYDVKM. CDR3 nucleotides: TGTGCCAGCACCCTCGGCTACGAGCAGTACTTC. Encoded protein: CASTLGYEQYF.

The chain carries TRBV19 and TRBJ1-6, with D perhaps TRBD1 (5 bases). Germline V gene data show CDR1 as LNHDA and CDR2 as SQIVND (reference sequence). The germline V and J ends were trimmed by 6 bases and 0 bases, with 9 bases remaining between them. The CDR3 is 15 amino acids. The CDR3: CASSRASSYNSPLHF. CDR3 in DNA: TGTGCCAGTAGCAGGGCCAGCTCCTATAATTCACCCCTCCACTTT.

V usage is TRBV29-1 and J usage is TRBJ1-2; 9 bases are shared with TRBD1. Germline lookup yields CDR1 SQVTM and CDR2 ANQGSEA. Losses at the gene ends were 6 bases for V and 2 bases for J; bases not matched to a gene: 4. This CDR3 is 13 amino acids long. The CDR3 coding sequence is TGCAGCGTAGAGGGGACAGGGAACTATGGCTACACCTTC. Amino acids: CSVEGTGNYGYTF.

This chain connects TRBV28 to TRBJ2-7, with 9 bases lining up with TRBD1. The V and J ends lost 7 bases and 5 bases, in that order; junction bases with no gene match: 3. Germline lookup yields CDR1 MDHEN and CDR2 SYDVKM. This CDR3 is 12 amino acids long. The CDR3 DNA sequence: TGTGCCAGCAAGGGACAGGGAGACGAGCAGTACTTC. It specifies CASKGQGDEQYF.

The chain carries TRBV6-5 and TRBJ1-2; 7 nucleotides agree with TRBD1. CDR1 and CDR2 (germline): MNHEY, SVGAGI. V was clipped by 3 bases and J by 6 bases; unmatched bases: 10. This CDR3 has 15 residues. CDR3 DNA: TGTGCCAGCAGTTATAAGCAAGGGGGCCTGGATGGCTACACCTTC. Translated, it gives CASSYKQGGLDGYTF.

J is TRBJ1-1 and V is TRBV1; the table gives TRBD1 as D, unverified against the DNA. TRBV1 is labeled a pseudogene. The CDR3 extends over 14 amino acids. The CDR3 loop is CTSSPQYRGPEAFF. The DNA for the CDR3 is TGCACCAGCAGCCCACAATACAGGGGGCCTGAAGCTTTCTTT.

This chain links TRBV19 with TRBJ1-2; D might be TRBD1 (5 bases). Trimming removed 1 base at V and 4 bases at J, with 10 bases between. Looked up from germline, CDR1 is LNHDA and CDR2 is SQIVND (reference sequence). The CDR3 consists of 14 residues. CDR3 residues: CASSIVGEGYGYTF. CDR3 coding DNA: TGTGCCAGTAGTATAGTAGGGGAAGGCTATGGCTACACCTTC.

The chain carries TRBV6-5 and TRBJ2-1, with a tentative D call TRBD2 (7 bases). Germline lookup yields CDR1 MNHEY and CDR2 SVGAGI. The CDR3 consists of 16 residues. Trimming pared 0 bases from V and 5 bases from J, leaving 14 bases between. The CDR3 loop is CASSYSGGGSHNEQFF. The CDR3 DNA reads as TGTGCCAGCAGTTACTCGGGGGGGGGCTCTCACAATGAGCAGTTCTTC.

This chain connects TRBV4-1 to TRBJ1-4; 9 bases agree with TRBD1. Germline CDR1 is MGHRA and CDR2 is YSYEKL. The CDR3 has 15 residues. Germline trimming cut 2 bases from V and 9 bases from J; bases unmatched to any gene: 7. The CDR3 is CASSQIGQGPQKLFF. CDR3 bases: TGCGCCAGCAGCCAAATAGGACAGGGGCCGCAAAAACTGTTTTTT.

As for this clone: The same CDR3 arises from other DNA sequences in this sample as well. The V and J genes are TRBV19 and TRBJ2-1; TRBD1 is a possible D gene (6 bases). This CDR3 spans 13 amino acids. From germline, CDR1 is LNHDA and CDR2 SQIVND (reference sequence). V was clipped by 1 base and J by 7 bases, with 8 bases between them. CDR3 DNA: TGTGCCAGTAGTATAGGAGGGGGTAATGAGCAGTTCTTC. It translates to CASSIGGGNEQFF.